This T cell receptor (beta chain) was sequenced for a study of cytomegalovirus exposure and HLA in healthy donors. General observations from the study: The study flagged fewer than 200 TCR beta chains as cytomegalovirus-associated. A few of the chains that were CMV-associated were confirmed in vitro to be specific for CMV antigens. Whilst most TCR sequences proved rare, a subset of public TCRs occurred across many donors. In a later analysis, common viral pathogens appeared linked to several of the most significant clusters.

A note on this clone: Its cognate antigen is unknown.

13 Jbeta primers and 60 Vbeta primers were used for the PCR. Clones were sequenced by immunoSEQ multiplex PCR, and TCRdb holds only the in-frame ones, with some missing. The table has approximately 290,000 clones, approximately 80% seen once. V lost 7 bases, J lost 8 bases, and 20 bases lay in between. Germline CDR1 reads MDHEN; CDR2 reads SYDVKM. The CDR3 length is 14 residues. The source material was PBMCs. The TCR comes from a girl aged 2 to 9 in good health and CMV-seronegative. The chain carries TRBV28 and TRBJ1-2, with a possible D match to TRBD1 (6 bases). In DNA, the CDR3 is TGTGCCAGCACCTTTAAGGGGGTCTTCAGGGGCTACACCTTC. Translation: CASTFKGVFRGYTF.